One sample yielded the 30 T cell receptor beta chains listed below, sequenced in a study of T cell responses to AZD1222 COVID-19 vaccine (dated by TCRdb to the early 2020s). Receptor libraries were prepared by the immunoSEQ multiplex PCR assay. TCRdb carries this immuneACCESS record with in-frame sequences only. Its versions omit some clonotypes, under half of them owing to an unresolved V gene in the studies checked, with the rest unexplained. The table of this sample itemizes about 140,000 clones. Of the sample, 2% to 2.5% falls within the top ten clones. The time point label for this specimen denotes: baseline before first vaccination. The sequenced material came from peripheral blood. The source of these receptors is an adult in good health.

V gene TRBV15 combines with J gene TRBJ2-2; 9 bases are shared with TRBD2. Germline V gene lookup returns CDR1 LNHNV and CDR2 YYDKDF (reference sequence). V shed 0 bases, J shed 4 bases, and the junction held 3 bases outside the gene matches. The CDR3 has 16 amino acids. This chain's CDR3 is CATSRENSGGTGELFF. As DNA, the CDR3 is TGTGCCACCAGCAGAGAGAATAGCGGGGGCACCGGGGAGCTGTTTTTT.

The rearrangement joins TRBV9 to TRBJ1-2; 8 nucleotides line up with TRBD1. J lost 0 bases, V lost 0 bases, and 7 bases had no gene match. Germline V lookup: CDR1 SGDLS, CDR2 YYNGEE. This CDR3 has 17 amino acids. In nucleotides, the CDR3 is TGTGCCAGCAGCGTAGGGCCGGACAGGGTGCCTAACTATGGCTACACCTTC. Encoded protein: CASSVGPDRVPNYGYTF.

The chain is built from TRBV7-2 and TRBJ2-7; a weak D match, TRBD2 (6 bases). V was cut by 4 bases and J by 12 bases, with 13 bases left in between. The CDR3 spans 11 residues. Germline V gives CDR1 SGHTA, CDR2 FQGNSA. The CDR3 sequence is CASSSRDFWYF. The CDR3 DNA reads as TGTGCCAGCAGCTCGAGGGACTTCTGGTACTTC. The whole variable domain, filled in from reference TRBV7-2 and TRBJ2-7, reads GAGVSQSPSNKVTEKGKDVELRCDPISGHTALYWYRQSLGQGLEFLIYFQGNSAPDKSGLPSDRFSAERTGGSVSTLTIQRTQQEDSAVYLCASSSRDFWYFGPGTRLTVT.

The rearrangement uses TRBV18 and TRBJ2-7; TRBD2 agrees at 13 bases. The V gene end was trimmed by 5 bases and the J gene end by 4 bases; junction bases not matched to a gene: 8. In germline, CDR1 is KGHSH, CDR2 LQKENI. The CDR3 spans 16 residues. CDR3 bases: TGTGCCAGCTCATCCTCAACTAGCGGGGGGGCGTACGAGCAGTACTTC. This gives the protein CASSSSTSGGAYEQYF.

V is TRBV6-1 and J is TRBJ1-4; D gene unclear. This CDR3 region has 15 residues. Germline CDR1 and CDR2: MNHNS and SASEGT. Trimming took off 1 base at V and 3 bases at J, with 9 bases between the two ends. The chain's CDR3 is CASSEGKVANEKLFF. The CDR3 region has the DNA TGTGCCAGCAGTGAAGGAAAGGTCGCTAATGAAAAACTGTTTTTT.

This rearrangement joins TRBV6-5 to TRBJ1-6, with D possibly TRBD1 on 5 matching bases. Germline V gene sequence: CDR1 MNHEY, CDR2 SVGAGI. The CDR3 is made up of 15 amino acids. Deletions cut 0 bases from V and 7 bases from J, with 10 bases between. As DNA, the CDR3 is TGTGCCAGCAGTTACTCCGGTTCAGGGAATTCACCCCTCCACTTT. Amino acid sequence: CASSYSGSGNSPLHF.

The CDR3 DNA reads as TGTGCCAGCAGCTCGGGGCTAGCGTTCAATGAGCAGTTCTTC. Its protein product is CASSSGLAFNEQFF. The rearrangement joins TRBV7-9 to TRBJ2-1, with D maybe TRBD2 (6 bases). This CDR3 spans 14 amino acids. CDR1 and CDR2 from the germline V gene are SEHNR and FQNEAQ (reference sequence). V lost 4 bases, J lost 6 bases, and 13 bases lay in between.

This chain's CDR3 is CASSLGGTGYSTNEKLFF. CDR3 DNA sequence: TGCGCCAGCAGCTTGGGAGGGACAGGGTATTCAACTAATGAAAAACTGTTTTTT. The chain uses TRBV5-1 and TRBJ1-4; 9 nucleotides agree with TRBD1. CDR1 and CDR2 from the germline V gene are SGHRS and YFSETQ. The CDR3 extends over 18 amino acids. V lost 0 bases to trimming and J lost 0 bases; unmatched junction nucleotides: 6.

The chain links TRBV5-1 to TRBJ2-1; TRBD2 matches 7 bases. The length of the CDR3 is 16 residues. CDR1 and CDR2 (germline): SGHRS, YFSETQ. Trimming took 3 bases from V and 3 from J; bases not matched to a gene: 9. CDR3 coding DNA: TGCGCCAGCAGCTCCGGACTAGGGGCTATCTACAATGAGCAGTTCTTC. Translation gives CASSSGLGAIYNEQFF. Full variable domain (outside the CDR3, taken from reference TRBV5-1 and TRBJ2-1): KAGVTQTPRYLIKTRGQQVTLSCSPISGHRSVSWYQQTPGQGLQFLFEYFSETQRNKGNFPGRFSGRQFSNSRSEMNVSTLELGDSALYLCASSSGLGAIYNEQFFGPGTRLTVL.

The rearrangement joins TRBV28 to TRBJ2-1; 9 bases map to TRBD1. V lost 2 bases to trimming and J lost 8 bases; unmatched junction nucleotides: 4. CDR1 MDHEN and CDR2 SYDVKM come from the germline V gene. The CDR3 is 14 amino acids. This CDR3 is CASSLPGTGHEQFF. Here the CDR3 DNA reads TGTGCCAGCAGTTTACCCGGGACAGGGCATGAGCAGTTCTTC.

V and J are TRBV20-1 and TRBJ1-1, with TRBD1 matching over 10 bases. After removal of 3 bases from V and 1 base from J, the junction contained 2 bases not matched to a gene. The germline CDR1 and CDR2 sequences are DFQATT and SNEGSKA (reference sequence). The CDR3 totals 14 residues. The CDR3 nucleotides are TGCAGTGCTAGTGGGGACAGGGGGAACACTGAAGCTTTCTTT. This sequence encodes CSASGDRGNTEAFF.

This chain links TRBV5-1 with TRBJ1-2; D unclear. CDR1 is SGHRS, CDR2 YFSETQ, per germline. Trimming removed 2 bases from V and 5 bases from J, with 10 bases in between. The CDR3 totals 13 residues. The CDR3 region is CASSFSPEYGYTF. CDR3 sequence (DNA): TGCGCCAGCAGCTTTTCCCCAGAGTATGGCTACACCTTC.

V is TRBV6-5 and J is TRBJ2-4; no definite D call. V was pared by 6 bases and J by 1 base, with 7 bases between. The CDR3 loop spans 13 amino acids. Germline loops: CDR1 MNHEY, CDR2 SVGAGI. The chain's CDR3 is CASRTGAKNIQYF. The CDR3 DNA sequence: TGTGCCAGCAGAACCGGGGCCAAAAACATTCAGTACTTC.

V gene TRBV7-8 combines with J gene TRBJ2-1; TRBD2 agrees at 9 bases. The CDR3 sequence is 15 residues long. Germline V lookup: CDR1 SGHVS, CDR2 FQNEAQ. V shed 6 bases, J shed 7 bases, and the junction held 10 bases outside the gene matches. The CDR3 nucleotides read TGTGCCAGCAGACGCGAGCGGGGGGCTAATAATGAGCAGTTCTTC. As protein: CASRRERGANNEQFF. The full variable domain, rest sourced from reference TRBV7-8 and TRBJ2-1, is GAGVSQSPRYKVAKRGQDVALRCDPISGHVSLFWYQQALGQGPEFLTYFQNEAQLDKSGLPSDRFFAERPEGSVSTLKIQRTQQEDSAVYLCASRRERGANNEQFFGPGTRLTVL.

CDR3 coding DNA: TGCAGAGTACAGGGAGGCGGGGAGACCCAGTACTTC. Protein: CRVQGGGETQYF. The V and J genes are TRBV29-1 and TRBJ2-5, with D perhaps assigned TRBD1 or TRBD2 (6 bases each). Germline lookup yields CDR1 SQVTM and CDR2 ANQGSEA. The CDR3 runs to 12 residues.

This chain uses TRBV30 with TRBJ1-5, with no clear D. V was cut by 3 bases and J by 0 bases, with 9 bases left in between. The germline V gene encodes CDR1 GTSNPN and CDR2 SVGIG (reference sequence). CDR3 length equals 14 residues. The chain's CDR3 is CAWSQPYSNQPQHF. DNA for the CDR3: TGTGCCTGGAGCCAACCGTATAGCAATCAGCCCCAGCATTTT. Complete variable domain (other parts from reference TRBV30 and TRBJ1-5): SQTIHQWPATLVQPVGSPLSLECTVEGTSNPNLYWYRQAAGRGLQLLFYSVGIGQISSEVPQNLSASRPQDRQFILSSKKLLLSDSGFYLCAWSQPYSNQPQHFGDGTRLSIL.

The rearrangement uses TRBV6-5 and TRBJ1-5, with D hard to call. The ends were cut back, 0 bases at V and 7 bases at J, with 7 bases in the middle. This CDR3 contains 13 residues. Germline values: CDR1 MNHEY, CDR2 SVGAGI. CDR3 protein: CASSYSVAQPQHF. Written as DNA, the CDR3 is TGTGCCAGCAGTTACTCCGTTGCCCAGCCCCAGCATTTT.

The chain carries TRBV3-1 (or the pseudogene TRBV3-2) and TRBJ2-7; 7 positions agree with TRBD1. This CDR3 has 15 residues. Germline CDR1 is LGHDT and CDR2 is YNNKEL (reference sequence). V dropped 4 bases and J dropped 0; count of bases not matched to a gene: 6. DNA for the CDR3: TGTGCCAGCAGCCCCAGGGCAGGGGGCTCCTACGAGCAGTACTTC. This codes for CASSPRAGGSYEQYF.

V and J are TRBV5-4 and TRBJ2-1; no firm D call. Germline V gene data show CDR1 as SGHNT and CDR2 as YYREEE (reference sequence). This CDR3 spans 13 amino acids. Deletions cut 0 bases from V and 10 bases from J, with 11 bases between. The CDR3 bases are TGTGCCAGCAGCTTGGAGGTAGCACGGGAGCAGTTCTTC. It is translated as CASSLEVAREQFF.

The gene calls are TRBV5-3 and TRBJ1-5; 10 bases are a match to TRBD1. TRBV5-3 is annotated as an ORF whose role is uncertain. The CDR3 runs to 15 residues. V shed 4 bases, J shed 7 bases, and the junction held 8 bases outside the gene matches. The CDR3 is CARSKSRDRGQPQHF. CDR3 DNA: TGTGCCAGAAGCAAATCCCGGGACAGGGGACAGCCCCAGCATTTT.

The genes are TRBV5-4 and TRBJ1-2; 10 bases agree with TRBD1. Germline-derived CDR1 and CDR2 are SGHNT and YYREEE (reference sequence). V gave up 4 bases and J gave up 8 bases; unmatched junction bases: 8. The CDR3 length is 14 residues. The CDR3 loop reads CASSTTGGARGYTF. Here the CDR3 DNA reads TGTGCCAGCAGCACGACAGGGGGCGCCCGGGGCTACACCTTC.

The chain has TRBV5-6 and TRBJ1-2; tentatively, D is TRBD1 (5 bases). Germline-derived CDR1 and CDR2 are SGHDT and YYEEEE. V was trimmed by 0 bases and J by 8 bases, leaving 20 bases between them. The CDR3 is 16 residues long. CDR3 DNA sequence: TGTGCCAGCAGCTTGGGGGGTATACAGGAGTCTAAGGGCTACACCTTC. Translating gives CASSLGGIQESKGYTF.

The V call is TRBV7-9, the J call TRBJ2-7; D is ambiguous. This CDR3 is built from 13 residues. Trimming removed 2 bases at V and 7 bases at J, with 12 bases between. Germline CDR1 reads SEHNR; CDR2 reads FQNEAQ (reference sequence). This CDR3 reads CASSLLTSLEQYF. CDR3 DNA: TGTGCCAGCAGCTTACTGACCTCCTTGGAGCAGTACTTC.

The CDR3 protein is CASGQPEGTGELFF. In nucleotides, the CDR3 is TGTGCCAGTGGACAGCCCGAGGGCACCGGGGAGCTGTTTTTT. The chain is built from TRBV6-5 and TRBJ2-2; the D gene is possibly TRBD1 (6 bases). The CDR3 is 14 amino acids. V was trimmed by 9 bases and J by 4 bases, leaving 15 bases between them. The germline V gene encodes CDR1 MNHEY and CDR2 SVGAGI.

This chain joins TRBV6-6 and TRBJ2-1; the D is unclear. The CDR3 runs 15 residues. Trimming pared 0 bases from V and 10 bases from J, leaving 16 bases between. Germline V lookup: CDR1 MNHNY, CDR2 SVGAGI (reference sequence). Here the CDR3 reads CASSYSGDPIGEQFF. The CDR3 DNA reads TGTGCCAGCAGTTACTCTGGAGACCCAATTGGGGAGCAGTTCTTC.

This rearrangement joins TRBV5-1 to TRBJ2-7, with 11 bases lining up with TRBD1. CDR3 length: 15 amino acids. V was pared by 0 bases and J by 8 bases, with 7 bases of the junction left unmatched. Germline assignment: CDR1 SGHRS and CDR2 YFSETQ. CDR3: CASSLAGTGGYQQYF. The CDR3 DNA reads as TGCGCCAGCAGCTTGGCCGGGACAGGGGGTTATCAGCAGTACTTC.

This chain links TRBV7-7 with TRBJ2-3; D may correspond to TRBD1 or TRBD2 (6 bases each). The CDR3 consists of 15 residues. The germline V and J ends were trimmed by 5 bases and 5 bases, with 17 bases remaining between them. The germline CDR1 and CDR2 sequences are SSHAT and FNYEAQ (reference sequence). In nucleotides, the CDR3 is TGTGCCAGCAGCCCCTCGTTGGGGGGCAGAGATACGCAGTATTTT. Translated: CASSPSLGGRDTQYF. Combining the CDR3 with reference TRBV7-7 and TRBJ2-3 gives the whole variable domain GAGVSQSPRYKVTKRGQDVTLRCDPISSHATLYWYQQALGQGPEFLTYFNYEAQPDKSGLPSDRFSAERPEGSISTLTIQRTEQRDSAMYRCASSPSLGGRDTQYFGPGTRLTVL.

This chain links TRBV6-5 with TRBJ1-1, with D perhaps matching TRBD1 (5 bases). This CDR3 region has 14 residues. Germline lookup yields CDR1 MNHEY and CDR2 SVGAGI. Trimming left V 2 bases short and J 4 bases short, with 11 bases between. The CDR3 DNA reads TGTGCCAGCAGTTACGCCAGGGAAATCACTGAAGCTTTCTTT. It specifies CASSYAREITEAFF.

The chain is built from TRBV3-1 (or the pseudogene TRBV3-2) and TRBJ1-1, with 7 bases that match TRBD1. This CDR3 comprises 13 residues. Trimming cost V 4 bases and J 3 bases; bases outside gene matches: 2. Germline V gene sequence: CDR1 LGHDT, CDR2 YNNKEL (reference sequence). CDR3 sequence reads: CASSLTGDTEAFF. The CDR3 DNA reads TGTGCCAGCAGCCTTACAGGGGACACTGAAGCTTTCTTT.

The CDR3 loop reads CASSPGGIGVEKLFF. As DNA, the CDR3 is TGCGCCAGCAGCCCCGGTGGTATCGGGGTTGAAAAACTGTTTTTT. The chain recombines TRBV5-1 with TRBJ1-4; no definite D call. V was clipped by 4 bases and J by 7 bases, with 17 bases between them. Germline V CDR1 and CDR2: SGHRS, YFSETQ. This CDR3 spans 15 amino acids.